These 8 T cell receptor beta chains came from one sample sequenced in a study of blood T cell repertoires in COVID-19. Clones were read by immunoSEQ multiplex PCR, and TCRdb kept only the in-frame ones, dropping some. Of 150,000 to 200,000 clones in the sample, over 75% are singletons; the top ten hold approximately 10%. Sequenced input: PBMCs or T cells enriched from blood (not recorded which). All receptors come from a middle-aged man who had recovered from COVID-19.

The CDR3 DNA is TGTGCCAGCATCAAGGACAGATCCACAGATACGCAGTATTTT. It translates to CASIKDRSTDTQYF. The chain carries TRBV7-9 and TRBJ2-3; D is perhaps TRBD1 (6 bases). The CDR3 has 14 residues. Germline V gene data show CDR1 as SEHNR and CDR2 as FQNEAQ (reference sequence). V lost 7 bases and J lost 2, with 13 bases in between.

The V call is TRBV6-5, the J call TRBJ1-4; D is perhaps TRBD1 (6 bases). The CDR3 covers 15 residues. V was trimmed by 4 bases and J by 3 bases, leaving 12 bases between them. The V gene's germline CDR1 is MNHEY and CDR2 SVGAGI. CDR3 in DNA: TGTGCCAGCAGTTCCGGGACACCGGCTAATGAAAAACTGTTTTTT. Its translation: CASSSGTPANEKLFF.

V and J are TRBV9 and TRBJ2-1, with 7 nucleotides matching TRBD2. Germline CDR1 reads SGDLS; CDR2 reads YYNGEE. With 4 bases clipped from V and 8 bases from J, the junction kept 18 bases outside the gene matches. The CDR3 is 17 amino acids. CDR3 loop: CASSSSYTRWREYEQFF. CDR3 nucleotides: TGTGCCAGCAGCTCCTCATACACCAGATGGCGGGAGTATGAGCAGTTCTTC.

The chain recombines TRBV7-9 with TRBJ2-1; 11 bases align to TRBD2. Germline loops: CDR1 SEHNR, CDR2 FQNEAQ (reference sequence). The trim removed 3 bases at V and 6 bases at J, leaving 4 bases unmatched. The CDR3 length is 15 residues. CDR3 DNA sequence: TGTGCCAGCAGCTTCGGACTAGCGGGCCTCAATGAGCAGTTCTTC. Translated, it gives CASSFGLAGLNEQFF.

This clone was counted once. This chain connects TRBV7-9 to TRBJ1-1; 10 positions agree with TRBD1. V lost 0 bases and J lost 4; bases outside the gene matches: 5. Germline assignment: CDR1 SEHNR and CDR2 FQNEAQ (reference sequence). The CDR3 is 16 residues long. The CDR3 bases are TGTGCCAGCAGCTTAGCGGGGACAGGGGCATTCACTGAAGCTTTCTTT. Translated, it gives CASSLAGTGAFTEAFF. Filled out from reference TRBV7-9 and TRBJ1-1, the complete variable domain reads DTGVSQNPRHKITKRGQNVTFRCDPISEHNRLYWYRQTLGQGPEFLTYFQNEAQLEKSRLLSDRFSAERPKGSFSTLEIQRTEQGDSAMYLCASSLAGTGAFTEAFFGQGTRLTVV.

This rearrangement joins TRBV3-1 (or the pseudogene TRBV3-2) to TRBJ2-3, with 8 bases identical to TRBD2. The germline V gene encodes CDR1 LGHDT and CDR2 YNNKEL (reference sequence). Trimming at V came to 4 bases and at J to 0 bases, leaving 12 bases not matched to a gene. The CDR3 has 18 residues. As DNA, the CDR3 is TGTGCCAGCAGCCTTCGACCCCAACTAGCGGCTAGCACAGATACGCAGTATTTT. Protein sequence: CASSLRPQLAASTDTQYF.

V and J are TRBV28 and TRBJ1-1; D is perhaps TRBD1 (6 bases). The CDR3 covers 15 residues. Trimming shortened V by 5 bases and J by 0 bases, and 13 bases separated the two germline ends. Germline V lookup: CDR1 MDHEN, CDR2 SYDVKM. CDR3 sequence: CASSPQDSLNTEAFF. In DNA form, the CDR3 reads TGTGCCAGCAGTCCCCAGGACAGTTTGAACACTGAAGCTTTCTTT.

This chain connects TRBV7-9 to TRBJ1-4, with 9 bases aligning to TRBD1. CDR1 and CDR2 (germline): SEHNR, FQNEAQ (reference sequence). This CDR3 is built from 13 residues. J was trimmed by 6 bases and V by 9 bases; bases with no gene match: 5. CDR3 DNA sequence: TGTGCCAGTTCCGGGACAGGGTATGAAAAACTGTTTTTT. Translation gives CASSGTGYEKLFF.